This is a list of T cell receptor beta chains from one sample in a study of T cell responses to AZD1222 COVID-19 vaccine. The assay was immunoSEQ multiplex PCR, and TCRdb's table has in-frame clones only and misses some. The sample shows some 140,000 clones, roughly 90% of them seen only once. The sample in question was peripheral blood, obtained on day 0 of AZD1222 vaccination. The receptors shown here come from an adult in good health. The CDR3 runs from the conserved cysteine through the conserved F or W. A D gene is named only where the DNA matches it firmly.

>TRBJ1-6|.|TRBV5-6
TGTGCCAGCAGCTTGGCTATTCCCAGGGGTGAATCACCCCTCCACTTT
CASSLAIPRGESPLHF
>TRBJ2-7|TRBD2|TRBV9
TGTGCCAGCAGCGCCCAGCTAGCGGCAAGCTCCTACGAGCAGTACTTC
CASSAQLAASSYEQYF
>TRBJ1-1|.|TRBV10-3
TGTGCCATCAGACCAGGTATGAACACTGAAGCTTTCTTT
CAIRPGMNTEAFF
>TRBJ2-2|.|TRBV28
TGTGCCAGCAGTTTATCGGTCGGGGAGCTGTTTTTT
CASSLSVGELFF
>TRBJ1-2|.|TRBV10-3
TGTGCCATCAGTGAGTCCAGGGTAAACTATGGCTACACCTTC
CAISESRVNYGYTF
>TRBJ1-1|.|TRBV24-1
TGTGCCACCAGTGATTCAGACACTGAAGCTTTCTTT
CATSDSDTEAFF
>TRBJ1-4|TRBD1|TRBV5-1
TGCGCCAGCAGCCTGGGAGGGACAGAGAATGAAAAACTGTTTTTT
CASSLGGTENEKLFF
>TRBJ1-4|.|TRBV13
TGTGCCAGCAGCTTCCACACAGGGAAAAGGGGAGAAAAACTGTTTTTT
CASSFHTGKRGEKLFF
>TRBJ2-7|TRBD1|TRBV7-2
TGTGCCAGCAGCTTAAAACCGACAGGGCTCGAGCAGTACTTC
CASSLKPTGLEQYF
>TRBJ2-7|TRBD2|TRBV3-1/TRBV3-2
TGTGCCAGCAGCGGCACCGGGACTAGCGGGAGGGCCTACGAGCAGTACTTC
CASSGTGTSGRAYEQYF
>TRBJ2-3|TRBD2|TRBV9
TGTGCCAGCAGCGTAGAGGGCGGGGGGCTAGGCACAGATACGCAGTATTTT
CASSVEGGGLGTDTQYF
>TRBJ1-2|.|TRBV9
TGTGCCAGCAGCGTGGCAGAGTTACCCTATGGCTACACCTTC
CASSVAELPYGYTF
>TRBJ1-5|.|TRBV5-1
TGCGCCAGCAGCTTGGGTCCAGGGGAGATTCAGCCCCAGCATTTT
CASSLGPGEIQPQHF
>TRBJ1-6|TRBD1|TRBV6-1
TGTGCCAGCAGTGACCAGGGGGAAAATTCACCCCTCCACTTT
CASSDQGENSPLHF
>TRBJ1-5|.|TRBV7-2
TGTGCCAGCAGCGCAAGGGGGTTTCAGCCCCAGCATTTT
CASSARGFQPQHF